Listed here are 5 T cell receptor beta chains from one sample, sequenced in a study of TIL therapy for anti-PD-1-resistant metastatic lung cancer. Regarding time point: pre-treatment sample, taken before nivolumab and TIL therapy. The libraries were made with immunoSEQ v3. Using immunoSEQ multiplex PCR, the repertoire was profiled, and TCRdb retains in-frame clones only, with some absent. This table holds about 59,000 clones, about 70% found once. The material was blood, obtained at baseline. The receptors shown here come from a person aged 25-79 years with non-small cell lung cancer.

The chain uses TRBV6-6 and TRBJ2-7; the D gene could be TRBD1 or TRBD2 (6 bases each). The CDR3 is 13 amino acids. The germline CDR1 and CDR2 sequences are MNHNY and SVGAGI (reference sequence). CDR3 loop: CAGGGRSSYEQYF. The CDR3 bases are TGTGCTGGAGGGGGTAGGAGCTCCTACGAGCAGTACTTC.

V gene TRBV19 combines with J gene TRBJ2-1; D is perhaps TRBD2 (6 bases). Looked up from germline, CDR1 is LNHDA and CDR2 is SQIVND (reference sequence). V lost 7 bases, J lost 1 base, and 17 bases lay in between. There are 16 residues in the CDR3. The CDR3, as DNA: TGTGCCAGTACCCCAATCAGCCGGGGGTCCTACAATGAGCAGTTCTTC. Translation: CASTPISRGSYNEQFF.

This CDR3 reads CAISLLAEGGEQYF. The CDR3 nucleotides read TGTGCCATCAGCCTACTAGCGGAGGGGGGCGAGCAGTACTTC. This chain connects TRBV10-3 to TRBJ2-7, with 8 bases matching TRBD2. The CDR3 runs to 14 residues. Germline CDR1 ENHRY, CDR2 SYGVKD. Trimming cost V 6 bases and J 6 bases; bases outside gene matches: 10.

The rearrangement joins TRBV5-6 to TRBJ2-1, with D perhaps being TRBD1 or TRBD2 (6 bases each). Germline CDR1 and CDR2: SGHDT and YYEEEE. The CDR3 length is 15 residues. V lost 1 base to trimming and J lost 6 bases, with 14 bases between them. Written as DNA, the CDR3 is TGTGCCAGCAGCTTGCTAGGGGGGATAGGCAATGAGCAGTTCTTC. Translation gives CASSLLGGIGNEQFF. Full variable domain (missing parts from reference TRBV5-6 and TRBJ2-1): DAGVTQSPTHLIKTRGQQVTLRCSPKSGHDTVSWYQQALGQGPQFIFQYYEEEERQRGNFPDRFSGHQFPNYSSELNVNALLLGDSALYLCASSLLGGIGNEQFFGPGTRLTVL.

This clone occurred a few times. This sequence joins TRBV29-1 and TRBJ2-7; D uncertain. CDR3 length equals 13 residues. CDR1 is SQVTM and CDR2 is ANQGSEA in the germline V gene. V shed 6 bases and J shed 3 bases, with 15 bases lying between them. The CDR3 here is CSVSAQEGYEQYF. CDR3 bases: TGCAGCGTAAGCGCGCAGGAAGGCTACGAGCAGTACTTC.